This entry lists 10 T cell receptor beta chains sequenced from one sample in a study of control samples from healthy donors and cancer patients. The data were produced by immunoSEQ multiplex PCR, yet TCRdb's version contains in-frame clones alone and is incomplete. The sample has about 83,000 clones, 75% to 95% seen once. Sequenced input: blood. The source is a man aged 30 to 45 in good health.

This chain's CDR3 is CASSESQGASEKLFF. CDR3 bases: TGCGCCAGCAGTGAGTCGCAGGGGGCGAGTGAAAAACTGTTTTTT. The chain has TRBV10-1 and TRBJ1-4, with TRBD1 matching 8 bases. CDR1 is WNHNN and CDR2 is SYGVQD in the germline V gene (reference sequence). This CDR3 is 15 amino acids long. V gave up 0 bases and J gave up 7 bases; unmatched junction bases: 4.

Details on this clone: Its ends do not fully match the called genes, so a read error is possible. The same CDR3 also results from other DNA sequences found in this sample. The chain has TRBV2 and TRBJ1-5, with D tentatively TRBD1 (5 bases). The CDR3 runs to 16 residues. Germline CDR1 and CDR2: SNHLY and FYNNEI. The CDR3 DNA reads TGTGCCAGTAGTGGAGAGGGGTCTATCGGCAATCAGCCCCAGCATTTT. It codes for CASSGEGSIGNQPQHF.

The V call is TRBV5-1, the J call TRBJ2-3; D not resolved. Trimming took 2 bases from V and 3 from J, leaving 7 bases between them. The CDR3 consists of 13 residues. Germline CDR1 reads SGHRS; CDR2 reads YFSETQ. The CDR3 protein is CASSFTATDTQYF. The CDR3 DNA reads TGCGCCAGCAGCTTTACAGCTACAGATACGCAGTATTTT.

The chain links TRBV20-1 to TRBJ2-3, with 10 bases identical to TRBD2. With V trimmed by 3 bases and J by 1 base, 4 bases remained unmatched. Germline V gives CDR1 DFQATT, CDR2 SNEGSKA (reference sequence). The CDR3 runs to 15 residues. The CDR3 coding sequence is TGCAGTGCTAGTTCCGGGACTAGCGGCACAGATACGCAGTATTTT. This translates into CSASSGTSGTDTQYF.

This chain joins TRBV3-1 (or the pseudogene TRBV3-2) and TRBJ2-7, with no clear D. This CDR3 has 13 residues. Germline CDR1 reads LGHDT; CDR2 reads YNNKEL (reference sequence). The V end lost 2 bases, the J end lost 6 bases, and 11 bases lay between the germline ends. The CDR3 region is CASSQQLRSEQYF. The CDR3 bases are TGTGCCAGCAGCCAACAACTTCGGTCCGAGCAGTACTTC.

The chain carries TRBV11-2 and TRBJ2-2, with 13 bases fitting TRBD2. The CDR3 contains 17 residues. The germline V gene encodes CDR1 SGHAT and CDR2 FQNNGV. The ends lost 2 bases at V and 3 bases at J; junction bases unmatched: 3. CDR3 in amino acids: CASSLSTSGGYTGELFF. The CDR3, as DNA: TGTGCCAGCAGCTTATCGACTAGCGGGGGGTACACCGGGGAGCTGTTTTTT.

CDR3 in amino acids: CASRVGQNNEKLFF. CDR3 DNA sequence: TGTGCCAGCAGGGTAGGGCAAAATAATGAAAAACTGTTTTTT. This chain connects TRBV10-3 to TRBJ1-4, with D tentatively TRBD1 (5 bases). The V end lost 10 bases, the J end lost 4 bases, and 16 bases lay between the germline ends. This CDR3 region has 14 residues. Per germline, CDR1 ENHRY and CDR2 SYGVKD.

This chain joins TRBV19 and TRBJ2-3; D may correspond to TRBD1 or TRBD2 (5 bases each). Germline CDR1 reads LNHDA; CDR2 reads SQIVND (reference sequence). Trimming stripped 7 bases from V and 3 bases from J, with 17 bases between. The CDR3 is 15 residues long. The CDR3 DNA is TGTGCCAGTAAGGGGCTAGCAGAGGAGACAGATACGCAGTATTTT. It yields the protein CASKGLAEETDTQYF.

This chain joins TRBV7-9 and TRBJ1-1; a weak D match, TRBD1 (5 bases). CDR3 length: 13 residues. The V gene lost 1 base and the J gene lost 3 bases, with 6 bases spanning the gap. Germline assignment: CDR1 SEHNR and CDR2 FQNEAQ (reference sequence). CDR3 sequence: CASSLVRDTEAFF. The CDR3 DNA sequence: TGTGCCAGCAGCTTAGTCAGGGACACTGAAGCTTTCTTT.

The chain links TRBV5-1 to TRBJ2-3, with 7 positions matching TRBD1. CDR1 and CDR2 (germline): SGHRS, YFSETQ. The junction had 7 bases not matched to a gene; V was cut back by 0 bases and J by 3 bases. The CDR3 covers 16 residues. CDR3: CASSLAPDRLTDTQYF. CDR3 nucleotide sequence: TGCGCCAGCAGCTTGGCCCCGGACAGGCTGACAGATACGCAGTATTTT.